This T cell receptor (beta chain) was recovered during a study of a mutant IDH1 vaccine in newly diagnosed glioma. The germline CDR1 and CDR2 sequences are MNHEY and SVGAGI. Trimming cost V 2 bases and J 6 bases; bases outside gene matches: 8. This CDR3 spans 16 amino acids. This table comes from immunoSEQ multiplex PCR, and its TCRdb copy is limited to in-frame clones, with some not included. The table records approximately 100,000 clones, 70% to 90% of them present only once. The sample's time point: baseline, week 1 (first vaccination visit). Treatment specified: pre-vaccination baseline after standard-of-care therapy.

This rearrangement joins TRBV6-5 to TRBJ1-2; 11 bases agree with TRBD1. The receptor's source is a woman aged 45-65 years with glioma. Sequencing was performed on PBMCs, taken from a glioma patient treated with radiotherapy, temozolomide or both. The DNA of the CDR3 is TGTGCCAGCAGTTACGATCGGACAGGGGGCTTAGATGGCTACACCTTC. It yields the protein CASSYDRTGGLDGYTF.